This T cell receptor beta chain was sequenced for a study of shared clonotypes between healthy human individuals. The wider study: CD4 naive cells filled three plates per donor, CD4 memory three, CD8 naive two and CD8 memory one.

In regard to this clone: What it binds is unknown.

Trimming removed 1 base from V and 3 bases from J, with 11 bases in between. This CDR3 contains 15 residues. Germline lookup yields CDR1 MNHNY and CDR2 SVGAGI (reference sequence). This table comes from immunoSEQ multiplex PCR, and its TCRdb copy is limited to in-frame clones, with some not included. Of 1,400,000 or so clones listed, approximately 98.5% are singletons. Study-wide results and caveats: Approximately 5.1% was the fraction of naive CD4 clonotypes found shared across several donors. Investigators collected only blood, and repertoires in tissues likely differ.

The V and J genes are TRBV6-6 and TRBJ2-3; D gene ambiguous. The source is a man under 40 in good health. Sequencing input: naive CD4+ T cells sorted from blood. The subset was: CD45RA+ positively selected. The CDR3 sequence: CASSYWADDTDTQYF. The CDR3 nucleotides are TGTGCCAGCAGTTACTGGGCGGACGATACAGATACGCAGTATTTT.